This T cell receptor beta chain was observed in a study of cytomegalovirus exposure and HLA in healthy donors. Findings of the study overall: Later, an analysis found that common viral pathogens appeared to be linked with several of the most significant clusters.

There are 17 residues in the CDR3. J gave up 2 bases and V 0 bases, and 6 bases lay outside the gene matches. Amplification used 60 Vbeta primers and 13 Jbeta primers. Sequencing was performed with immunoSEQ multiplex PCR; in TCRdb, only in-frame clones are kept and a portion is missing. This sample has roughly 110,000 clones, with 79% found just once. Concerning this clone itself: Its antigen remains unknown.

Sample: PBMCs. The chain combines TRBV23-1 with TRBJ2-4; 8 positions match TRBD1. TRBV23-1 is an ORF, with its function uncertain. The clonotype comes from a woman aged 18-29 years in good health and CMV-seropositive. CDR3 amino acids: CASSQSAGGLPKNIQYF. The CDR3 nucleotides are TGCGCCAGCAGTCAATCGGCAGGGGGCCTACCCAAAAACATTCAGTACTTC.